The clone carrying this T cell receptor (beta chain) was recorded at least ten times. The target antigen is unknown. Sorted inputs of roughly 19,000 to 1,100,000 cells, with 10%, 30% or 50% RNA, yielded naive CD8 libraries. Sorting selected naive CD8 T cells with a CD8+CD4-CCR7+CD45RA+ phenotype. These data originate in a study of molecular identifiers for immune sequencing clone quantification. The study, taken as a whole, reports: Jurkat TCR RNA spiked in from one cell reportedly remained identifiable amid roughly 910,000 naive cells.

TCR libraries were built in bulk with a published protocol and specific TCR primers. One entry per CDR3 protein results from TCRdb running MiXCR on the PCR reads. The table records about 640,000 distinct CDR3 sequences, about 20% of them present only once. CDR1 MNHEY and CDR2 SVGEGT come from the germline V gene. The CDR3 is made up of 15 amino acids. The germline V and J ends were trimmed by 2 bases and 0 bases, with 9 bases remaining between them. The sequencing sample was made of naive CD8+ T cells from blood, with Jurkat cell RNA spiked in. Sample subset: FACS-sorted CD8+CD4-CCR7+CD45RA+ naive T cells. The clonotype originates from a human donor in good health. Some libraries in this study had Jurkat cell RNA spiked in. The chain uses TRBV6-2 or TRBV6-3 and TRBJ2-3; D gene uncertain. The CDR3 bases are TGTGCCAGCAGTTACGAGGTTTCCAGCACAGATACGCAGTATTTT. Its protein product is CASSYEVSSTDTQYF.